A selection of T cell receptor beta chains follows, all from one sample in a study of human T cells and chemical hapten exposure. TCRdb itself ran the RACE reads through MiXCR, one entry per CDR3 protein. The table shows some 170,000 distinct CDR3 sequences, with 28% occurring only once. The sequencing here drew on whole blood, taken in connection with sensitization to the hapten diphenylcyclopropenone (DPC). The receptors stem from a woman aged 18-29 years with alopecia areata. Some clones in this sample may be carry-over from other donors' samples. Both conserved end residues are part of each CDR3. The D gene is left open where the match is weak.

d_call	j_call	v_call	cdr3_aa
-	TRBJ1-2	TRBV9	CASSVSKLGDYGYTF
-	TRBJ1-5	TRBV6-2/TRBV6-3	CASRPSASSNQPQHF
-	TRBJ2-1	TRBV5-1	CASSFMGGEQFF
TRBD1	TRBJ2-7	TRBV14	CASGQLGGSEQYF
-	TRBJ2-7	TRBV6-2/TRBV6-3	CARPARREQYF
-	TRBJ1-4	TRBV4-1	CASSQDRGWEKLFF
-	TRBJ2-7	TRBV20-1	CSARVTFYEQYF
TRBD2	TRBJ2-7	TRBV20-1	CSASPLAGQYF
-	TRBJ2-5	TRBV7-2	CASSPTGLQETQYF
-	TRBJ2-3	TRBV7-9	CASNYGPDTQYF
TRBD1	TRBJ1-5	TRBV20-1	CSAGQGAGGNQPQHF
-	TRBJ1-1	TRBV7-9	CASSSSGGGTEAFF
-	TRBJ1-1	TRBV6-5	CASSYKGRAEAFF
-	TRBJ2-3	TRBV6-6	CASTGWQGTDTQYF
-	TRBJ1-4	TRBV5-1	CASSLSGVTNEKLFF
-	TRBJ2-3	TRBV7-2	CASRLGTDTQYF
-	TRBJ2-5	TRBV10-3	CAISEEAGEETQYF
-	TRBJ2-5	TRBV7-2	CASSFGGRQETQYF
-	TRBJ2-3	TRBV7-9	CASNLVVDTQYF
-	TRBJ1-1	TRBV12-3/TRBV12-4	CASSFMDKNTEAFF
-	TRBJ1-1	TRBV20-1	CSARGGTNTEAFF
TRBD1	TRBJ2-5	TRBV28	CASSGTGETQYF
-	TRBJ2-6	TRBV4-3	CASSQAGSGANVLTF
TRBD1	TRBJ2-7	TRBV6-6	CASSYSRQGIYEQYF
-	TRBJ1-1	TRBV29-1	CSVTPAGRTEAFF
-	TRBJ2-7	TRBV7-2	CASSRTTGVSYEQYF
TRBD2	TRBJ2-1	TRBV7-6	CASSQAGGEQFF
-	TRBJ2-7	TRBV20-1	CSATREDFSYEQYF
-	TRBJ1-1	TRBV5-5	CASLGGGLTEAFF
TRBD2	TRBJ2-7	TRBV20-1	CSARDPSGGPYEQYF
TRBD2	TRBJ2-1	TRBV9	CASSPLSGGLYNEQFF
-	TRBJ2-7	TRBV6-2/TRBV6-3	CASSYVAYEQYF
-	TRBJ2-7	TRBV14	CASSRTSTYEQYF
-	TRBJ1-5	TRBV5-5	CASSLTVVSNQPQHF
-	TRBJ2-1	TRBV6-1	CASTPAGSYNEQFF
-	TRBJ1-6	TRBV6-2/TRBV6-3	CASSYRILNSPLHF
TRBD2	TRBJ2-5	TRBV2	CASSDGLALGTQYF
-	TRBJ2-7	TRBV25-1	CASYRDGYEQYF
-	TRBJ2-2	TRBV7-9	CASSPSSTGELFF
-	TRBJ2-7	TRBV29-1	CSTRDTTNYEQYF
TRBD2	TRBJ2-1	TRBV30	CACPGLAHGEQFF
TRBD2	TRBJ2-5	TRBV7-9	CASIRGDRETQYF
-	TRBJ2-3	TRBV29-1	CSAGPSKLDTQYF
-	TRBJ2-6	TRBV27	CASGMGGTNSGANVLTF
-	TRBJ2-5	TRBV12-3/TRBV12-4	CASTRGETQYF
-	TRBJ1-4	TRBV4-1	CASSHGGKNEKLFF
-	TRBJ1-1	TRBV9	CASSVSTTMTTAFF